This passage covers 3 T cell receptor beta chains from one sample sequenced in a study of T cells in Graves' hyperthyroidism and ophthalmopathy (dated by TCRdb to the late 2010s). The method was multiplex PCR. Sequencing instrument: Illumina HiSeq 2000. Amplification of TCR beta CDR3 regions was carried out from RNA transcripts. A first-round RT-PCR of the TCR CDR3 used the HTBI primer set with the Qiagen OneStep RT-PCR kit. TCRdb itself trimmed the public reads at Q25 with fastp, ran MiXCR and retained productive beta chains. Each record represents a unique CDR3 protein, reported with the most common genes and DNA among its rows. Here the sample has under 450,000 distinct CDR3 sequences; about a sixth occur a single time. 13% to 15% of the sample comes from the top ten. Sequenced: blood. Source of these receptors: a woman between 18 and 29 years old with Graves' hyperthyroidism.

Ten or more counts support this clonotype. The V call is TRBV7-9, the J call TRBJ1-1, with 7 bases matching TRBD1. The germline gives CDR1 SEHNR, CDR2 FQNEAQ (reference sequence). J gave up 2 bases and V 7 bases, and 13 bases lay outside the gene matches. The CDR3 is 16 residues long. The CDR3 DNA sequence: TGTGCCAGCACCCCAGGGGGTTCCGGGGGTAACACTGAAGCTTTCTTT. Translation gives CASTPGGSGGNTEAFF. Full variable domain (outside the CDR3, taken from reference TRBV7-9 and TRBJ1-1): DTGVSQNPRHKITKRGQNVTFRCDPISEHNRLYWYRQTLGQGPEFLTYFQNEAQLEKSRLLSDRFSAERPKGSFSTLEIQRTEQGDSAMYLCASTPGGSGGNTEAFFGQGTRLTVV.

This clonotype has at least ten counts. The V and J genes are TRBV13 and TRBJ2-1, with D tentatively TRBD2 (6 bases). Germline-derived CDR1 and CDR2 are PRHDT and FYEKMQ (reference sequence). The length of the CDR3 is 13 residues. The V end was cut by 0 bases, the J end by 7 bases, with 7 bases between. CDR3 protein: CASSLGAGNEQFF. Written as DNA, the CDR3 is TGTGCCAGCAGCTTAGGGGCGGGGAATGAGCAGTTCTTC. Variable domain in full (rest from reference TRBV13 and TRBJ2-1): AAGVIQSPRHLIKEKRETATLKCYPIPRHDTVYWYQQGPGQDPQFLISFYEKMQSDKGSIPDRFSAQQFSDYHSELNMSSLELGDSALYFCASSLGAGNEQFFGPGTRLTVL.

This clonotype was observed at least ten times. J is TRBJ2-7 and V is TRBV28; 10 nucleotides align to TRBD2. The CDR3 contains 15 residues. CDR1 is MDHEN, CDR2 SYDVKM, per germline. With 3 bases clipped from V and 5 bases from J, the junction kept 7 bases outside the gene matches. The CDR3 DNA reads TGTGCCAGCAGTTTGGGGGCTAGCGGGAGTGACGAGCAGTACTTC. Protein sequence: CASSLGASGSDEQYF.